The entry that follows covers one TCR beta chain sequence. The PCR used 60 Vbeta and 13 Jbeta primers. Here immunoSEQ multiplex PCR was the method, and the copy in TCRdb shows in-frame clones only, minus some. The table has about 110,000 clones, around two thirds seen once. Looked up from germline, CDR1 is SGHNT and CDR2 is YENEEA. The CDR3 runs 13 residues. Germline trimming cut 4 bases from V and 5 bases from J; bases unmatched to any gene: 3. These data come from a study of cytomegalovirus exposure and HLA in healthy donors. These donors counted as nominally healthy when sampled, but unrecorded immune exposures were likely.

The chain employs TRBV11-3 and TRBJ2-7, with 9 positions matching TRBD1. The TCR was taken from a man aged 50 to 60 in good health and CMV-seropositive. The material sequenced was PBMCs. Here the CDR3 reads CASSWTGDDEQYF. DNA for the CDR3: TGTGCCAGCAGCTGGACAGGGGATGACGAGCAGTACTTC.